The text below deals with one TCR beta chain. This record comes from a study of shared clonotypes between healthy human individuals. All participating donors were Caucasian adults from Nashville, Tennessee. Profiled with immunoSEQ multiplex PCR; TCRdb holds only in-frame clones, not every one. The sample holds about 1.5 million clones; around 98% are singletons and the top ten take about 0.4%. V lost 6 bases and J lost 4; bases outside the gene matches: 11. In germline, CDR1 is MNHNY, CDR2 SVGAGI (reference sequence). The CDR3 runs to 15 residues. The sample was naive CD4+ T cells sorted from blood. Subset defined: CD45RA+ positively selected. The TCR comes from a man in his thirties or forties in good health. The chain employs TRBV6-6 and TRBJ1-2; 7 nucleotides line up with TRBD1. The CDR3: CASSYRTGPFYGYTF. For the CDR3, the DNA is TGTGCCAGCAGCTACCGGACAGGACCCTTCTATGGCTACACCTTC.